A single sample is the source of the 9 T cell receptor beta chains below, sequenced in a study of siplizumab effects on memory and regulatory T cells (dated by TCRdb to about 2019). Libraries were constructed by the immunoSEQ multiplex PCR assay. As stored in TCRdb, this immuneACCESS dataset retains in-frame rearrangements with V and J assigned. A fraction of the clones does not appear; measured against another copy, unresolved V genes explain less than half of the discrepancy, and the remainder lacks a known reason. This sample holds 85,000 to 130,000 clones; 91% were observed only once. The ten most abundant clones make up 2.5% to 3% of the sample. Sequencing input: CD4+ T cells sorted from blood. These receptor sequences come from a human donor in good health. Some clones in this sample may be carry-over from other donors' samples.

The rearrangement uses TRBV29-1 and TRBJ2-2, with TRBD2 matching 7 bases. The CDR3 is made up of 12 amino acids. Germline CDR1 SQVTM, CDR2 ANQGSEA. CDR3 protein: CCSGVNTGELFF. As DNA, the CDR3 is TGCTGCAGCGGGGTGAACACCGGGGAGCTGTTTTTT.

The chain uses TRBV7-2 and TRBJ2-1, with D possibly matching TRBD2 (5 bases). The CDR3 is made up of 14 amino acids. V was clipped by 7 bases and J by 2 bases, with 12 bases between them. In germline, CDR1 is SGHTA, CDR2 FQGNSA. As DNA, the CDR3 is TGTGCCAGCACCATACCCGGGACCTACAATGAGCAGTTCTTC. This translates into CASTIPGTYNEQFF.

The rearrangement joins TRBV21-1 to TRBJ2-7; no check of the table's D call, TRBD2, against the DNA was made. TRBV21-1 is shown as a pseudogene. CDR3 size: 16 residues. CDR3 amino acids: CASSKVGLAPIYEQYF. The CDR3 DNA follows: TGTGCCAGCAGCAAAGTCGGGCTAGCGCCAATCTACGAGCAGTACTTC.

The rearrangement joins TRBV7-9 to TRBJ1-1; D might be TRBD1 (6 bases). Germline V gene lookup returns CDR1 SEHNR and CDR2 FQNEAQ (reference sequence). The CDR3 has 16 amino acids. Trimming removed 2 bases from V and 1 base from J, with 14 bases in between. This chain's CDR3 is CASSLLRVQGNTEAFF. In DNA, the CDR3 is TGTGCCAGCAGCTTATTAAGGGTACAGGGGAACACTGAAGCTTTCTTT.

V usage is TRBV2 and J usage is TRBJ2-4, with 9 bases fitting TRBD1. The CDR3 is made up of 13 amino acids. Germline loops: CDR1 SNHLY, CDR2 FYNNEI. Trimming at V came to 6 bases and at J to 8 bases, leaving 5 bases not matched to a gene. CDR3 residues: CASRGTGSDIQYF. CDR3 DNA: TGTGCCAGCAGGGGGACAGGGTCAGACATTCAGTACTTC.

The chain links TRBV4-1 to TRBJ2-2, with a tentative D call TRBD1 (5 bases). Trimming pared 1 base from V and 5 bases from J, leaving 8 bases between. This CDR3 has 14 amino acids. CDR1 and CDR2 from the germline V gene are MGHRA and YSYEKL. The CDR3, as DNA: TGCGCCAGCAGCCAAGGGCAGGGTACCGGGGAGCTGTTTTTT. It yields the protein CASSQGQGTGELFF.

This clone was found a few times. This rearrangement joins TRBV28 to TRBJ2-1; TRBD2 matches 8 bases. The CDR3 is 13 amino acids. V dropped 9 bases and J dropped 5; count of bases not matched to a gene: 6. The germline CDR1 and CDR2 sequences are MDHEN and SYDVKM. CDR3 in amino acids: CASRSGNNNEQFF. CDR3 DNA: TGTGCCAGTCGTAGCGGGAACAACAATGAGCAGTTCTTC.

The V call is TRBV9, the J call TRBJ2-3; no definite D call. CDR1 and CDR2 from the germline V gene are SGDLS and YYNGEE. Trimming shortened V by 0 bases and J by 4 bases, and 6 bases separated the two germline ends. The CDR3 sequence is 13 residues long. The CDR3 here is CASSVVSPDTQYF. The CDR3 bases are TGTGCCAGCAGCGTAGTCAGCCCAGATACGCAGTATTTT. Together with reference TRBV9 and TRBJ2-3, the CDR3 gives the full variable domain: DSGVTQTPKHLITATGQRVTLRCSPRSGDLSVYWYQQSLDQGLQFLIQYYNGEERAKGNILERFSAQQFPDLHSELNLSSLELGDSALYFCASSVVSPDTQYFGPGTRLTVL.

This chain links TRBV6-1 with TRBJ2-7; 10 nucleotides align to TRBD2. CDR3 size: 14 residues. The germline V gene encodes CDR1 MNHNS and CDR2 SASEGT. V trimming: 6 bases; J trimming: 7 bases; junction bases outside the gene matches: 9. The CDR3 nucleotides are TGTGCCAGCAGGGAACTAGCGGGGCCCGGGGAGCAGTACTTC. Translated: CASRELAGPGEQYF.